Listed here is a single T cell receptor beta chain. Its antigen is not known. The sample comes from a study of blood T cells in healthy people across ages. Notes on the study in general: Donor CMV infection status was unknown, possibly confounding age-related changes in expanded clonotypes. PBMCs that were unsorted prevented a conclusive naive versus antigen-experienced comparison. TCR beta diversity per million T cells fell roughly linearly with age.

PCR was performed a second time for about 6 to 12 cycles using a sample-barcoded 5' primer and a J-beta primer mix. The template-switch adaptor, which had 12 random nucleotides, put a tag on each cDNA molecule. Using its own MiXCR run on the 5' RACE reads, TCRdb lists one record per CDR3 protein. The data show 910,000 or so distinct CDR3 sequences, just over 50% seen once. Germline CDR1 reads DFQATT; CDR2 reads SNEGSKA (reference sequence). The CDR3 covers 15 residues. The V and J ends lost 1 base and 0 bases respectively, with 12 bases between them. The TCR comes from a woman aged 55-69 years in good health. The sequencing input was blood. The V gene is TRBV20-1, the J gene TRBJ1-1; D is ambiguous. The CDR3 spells CSARVGPGVNTEAFF. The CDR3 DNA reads TGCAGTGCTAGAGTAGGGCCGGGAGTGAACACTGAAGCTTTCTTT.